The 17 T cell receptor beta chains below come from one sample, sequenced in a study of identical twins. TCRdb analysed the 5' RACE reads with MiXCR anew, one entry per CDR3 protein. The sample has 200,000 to 250,000 distinct CDR3 sequences, approximately 7.9% seen once. In addition, the sample was reused for a study of yellow fever vaccine responses in identical twins.

The source material was CD8+ T cells sorted from blood. Source of these receptors: a woman aged 18-29 years in good health.

There are a few counts of this clonotype. The chain combines TRBV6-1 with TRBJ2-1; 12 bases are a match to TRBD2. The CDR3 is 16 amino acids. Germline V gives CDR1 MNHNS, CDR2 SASEGT. V was pared by 5 bases and J by 2 bases, with 4 bases of the junction left unmatched. DNA for the CDR3: TGTGCCAGCAGTAAGGGACTAGCGGGCACCTACAATGAGCAGTTCTTC. Its translation is CASSKGLAGTYNEQFF.

This clonotype came up a few times. This sequence joins TRBV20-1 and TRBJ1-1; D is ambiguous. From germline, CDR1 is DFQATT and CDR2 SNEGSKA (reference sequence). Trimming removed 0 bases from V and 5 bases from J, with 10 bases in between. The CDR3 length is 13 residues. CDR3 sequence reads: CSAREPWGTEAFF. CDR3 nucleotide sequence: TGCAGTGCTAGAGAGCCCTGGGGAACTGAAGCTTTCTTT.

This clonotype was picked up many times. The chain links TRBV4-2 to TRBJ2-1; no clear D. The CDR3 is 12 amino acids. The germline V gene encodes CDR1 LGHNA and CDR2 YNFKEQ. The V end was cut by 2 bases, the J end by 5 bases, with 4 bases between. DNA of the CDR3: TGTGCCAGCAGCCAAACTAACAATGAGCAGTTCTTC. Translated, it gives CASSQTNNEQFF.

The table lists this clonotype with a few counts. This sequence joins TRBV6-5 and TRBJ2-7, with 10 bases matching TRBD2. Trimming cost V 5 bases and J 1 base; bases outside gene matches: 2. The germline V gene has CDR1 MNHEY and CDR2 SVGAGI. The CDR3 has 14 residues. The CDR3 DNA reads TGTGCCAGCAGTGTACTAGCGGGGTCCTACGAGCAGTACGTC. Translated, it gives CASSVLAGSYEQYV.

This clonotype was recorded at least ten times. The chain carries TRBV7-9 and TRBJ2-7, with 10 positions matching TRBD2. With V trimmed by 5 bases and J by 4 bases, 11 bases remained unmatched. The CDR3 is made up of 16 amino acids. CDR1 is SEHNR, CDR2 FQNEAQ, per germline (reference sequence). The CDR3 DNA is TGTGCCAGCAGCCAAAACACCGGGACTAGCGCTTACGAGCAGTACTTC. Translation gives CASSQNTGTSAYEQYF.

In this sample, this clonotype turned up many times. The chain joins TRBV11-2 to TRBJ2-5, with D possibly TRBD1 on 6 matching bases. The CDR3 sequence is 15 residues long. In germline, CDR1 is SGHAT, CDR2 FQNNGV. Between the trimmed V and J ends, which lost 5 bases and 1 base, there was a span of 14 bases. The CDR3 here is CASSTRDTFQETQYF. The DNA for the CDR3 is TGTGCCAGCAGCACTCGGGACACATTCCAAGAGACCCAGTACTTC.

This clonotype was observed a few times. V is TRBV7-9 and J is TRBJ2-5, with 7 nucleotides matching TRBD2. CDR1 and CDR2 (germline): SEHNR, FQNEAQ (reference sequence). The J segment lost 3 bases and the V segment lost 5 bases, leaving 6 bases of the junction unmatched. There are 14 residues in the CDR3. The CDR3 sequence: CASSLLARKETQYF. The CDR3 DNA reads TGTGCCAGCAGCCTACTAGCGAGGAAAGAGACCCAGTACTTC.

V usage is TRBV15 and J usage is TRBJ2-3, with D unresolved. Germline V lookup: CDR1 LNHNV, CDR2 YYDKDF (reference sequence). Trimming took 1 base from V and 0 from J, leaving 11 bases between them. There are 16 residues in the CDR3. CDR3 in DNA: TGTGCCACCAGCAGAGGAACGGCAGGTAGCACAGATACGCAGTATTTT. Residues: CATSRGTAGSTDTQYF.

This clonotype was detected many times. The J gene is TRBJ2-7, the V gene TRBV21-1; the table names TRBD2, a call not compared with the DNA. TRBV21-1 is assigned pseudogene status. There are 19 residues in the CDR3. The CDR3: CASRLPGLAGGATSYEQYF. Here the CDR3 DNA reads TGTGCCAGCCGCCTTCCGGGACTAGCGGGAGGGGCCACTTCCTACGAGCAGTACTTC.

On this clonotype: This may be a read error, as it is one base from a much larger clone. The V gene is TRBV4-1, the J gene TRBJ2-7; tentative D call: TRBD1 (6 bases). The CDR3 spans 15 residues. Germline CDR1 reads MGHRA; CDR2 reads YSYEKL. The chain's CDR3 is CASCQDNRAAYEQYF. For the CDR3, the DNA is TGCGCCAGCTGCCAAGATAACAGGGCGGCCTACGAGCAGTACTTC.

In its sample, this clonotype was seen a few times. This chain links TRBV12-3 or TRBV12-4 with TRBJ2-2, with 14 bases that match TRBD2. The junction had 10 bases not matched to a gene; V was cut back by 6 bases and J by 7 bases. This CDR3 has 17 amino acids. The CDR3 spells CASRRPGLAGEGGELFF. DNA for the CDR3: TGTGCCAGCAGGCGACCGGGACTAGCGGGAGAAGGCGGGGAGCTGTTTTTT.

This clonotype came up a few times. This sequence joins TRBV20-1 and TRBJ2-5, with 7 bases fitting TRBD2. The V gene end was trimmed by 4 bases and the J gene end by 7 bases; junction bases not matched to a gene: 6. In germline, CDR1 is DFQATT, CDR2 SNEGSKA (reference sequence). This CDR3 region has 12 residues. The CDR3 region has the DNA TGCAGTGCTATGGATGGGGGGGGGACCCAGTACTTC. This sequence encodes CSAMDGGGTQYF.

This clonotype was detected ten times or more. V gene TRBV24-1 combines with J gene TRBJ2-5; 8 nucleotides align to TRBD2. Trimming at V came to 7 bases and at J to 5 bases, leaving 5 bases not matched to a gene. Germline CDR1 reads KGHDR; CDR2 reads SFDVKD. CDR3 length: 13 residues. CDR3 sequence: CATRGAGEETQYF. In DNA, the CDR3 is TGTGCCACCAGAGGAGCGGGAGAGGAGACCCAGTACTTC.

In its sample, this clonotype was seen many times. The J gene is TRBJ2-2, the V gene TRBV28; TRBD2 agrees at 11 bases. With V trimmed by 1 base and J by 5 bases, 12 bases remained unmatched. There are 19 residues in the CDR3. CDR1 and CDR2 (germline): MDHEN, SYDVKM. CDR3 in DNA: TGTGCCAGCAGTTTATCTCGGGTTCTAGCGGGAGGTTGGACCGGGGAGCTGTTTTTT. It yields the protein CASSLSRVLAGGWTGELFF.

This clonotype turned up a few times. The chain links TRBV28 to TRBJ1-6; D may be TRBD1 (5 bases). V was pared by 2 bases and J by 1 base, with 12 bases between. The CDR3 is 17 amino acids. Germline lookup yields CDR1 MDHEN and CDR2 SYDVKM. CDR3 in DNA: TGTGCCAGCAGTTTAAAGCCAGGGCTTTCCTATAATTCACCCCTCCACTTT. This codes for CASSLKPGLSYNSPLHF.

As regards this clonotype: Germline is not matched at one junction end, which may reflect a read error. This chain joins TRBV7-9 and TRBJ2-6, with D tentatively TRBD1 (5 bases). The CDR3 sequence is 14 residues long. Germline V gives CDR1 SEHNR, CDR2 FQNEAQ (reference sequence). CDR3 in amino acids: CANSHRSGANVLTF. Written as DNA, the CDR3 is TGTGCCAACAGCCACAGGTCTGGGGCCAACGTCCTGACTTTC.

This clonotype has ten or more counts. The V gene is TRBV9, the J gene TRBJ1-4, with 8 bases that match TRBD1. The CDR3 has 15 residues. Germline V gene sequence: CDR1 SGDLS, CDR2 YYNGEE. V trimming: 0 bases; J trimming: 8 bases; junction bases outside the gene matches: 6. CDR3 residues: CASSVAGGAREKLFF. The CDR3 DNA reads TGTGCCAGCAGCGTAGCAGGGGGCGCACGGGAAAAACTGTTTTTT.